A single TCR beta chain is shown here with its context. Its antigen is undetermined. Germline V gene sequence: CDR1 WSHSY, CDR2 SAAADI. This CDR3 region has 13 residues. With 3 bases clipped from V and 4 bases from J, the junction kept 2 bases outside the gene matches. The stimulus was an HIV-1 Gag 15-mer peptide pool, about 1.1 ug/peptide/mL. Memory cells lacking CD40L and CD69 with high CD45RO were sorted. Inclusion required CMV-positive serology and CD4+ counts above 400 cells/uL. The data were taken from a study of persistence of HIV-infected CD4 T cells. Study summary: Up to about 200 mL blood was drawn at multiple time points; a couple of donors had single-time leukapheresis. Overall study results and limits: CMV- and Gag-responding cells had lower TCRbeta richness than CD3/CD28-responding cells.

Sequencing used immunoSEQ version 4 in survey mode. Genomic DNA was diluted to 10 ng/uL, up to 1 ug per sample. Profiled with immunoSEQ multiplex PCR; TCRdb holds only in-frame clones, not every one. In the table there are roughly 35,000 clones, about 81% of which are singletons. The sample in question was cultured CD4+ T cells from PBMCs, obtained from a patient who received antiretroviral therapy. The V gene is TRBV10-2, the J gene TRBJ2-7; 8 bases map to TRBD1. The clonotype originates from an adult with HIV. The donor label of this sample is uncertain. This chain's CDR3 is CASSDRTGYEQYV. The CDR3 DNA follows: TGCGCCAGCAGTGACCGGACAGGGTACGAGCAGTACGTC.